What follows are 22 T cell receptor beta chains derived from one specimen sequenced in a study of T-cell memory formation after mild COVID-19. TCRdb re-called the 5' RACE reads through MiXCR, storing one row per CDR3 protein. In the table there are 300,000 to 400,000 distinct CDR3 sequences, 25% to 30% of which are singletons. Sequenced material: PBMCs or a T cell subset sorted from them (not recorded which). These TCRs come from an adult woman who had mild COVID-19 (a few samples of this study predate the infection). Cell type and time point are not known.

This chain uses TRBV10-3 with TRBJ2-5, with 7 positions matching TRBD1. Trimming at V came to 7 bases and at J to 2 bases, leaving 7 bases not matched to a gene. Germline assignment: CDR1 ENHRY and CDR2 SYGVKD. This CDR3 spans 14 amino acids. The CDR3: CAIKGQDEQETQYF. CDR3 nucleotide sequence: TGTGCCATCAAAGGACAGGACGAGCAAGAGACCCAGTACTTC.

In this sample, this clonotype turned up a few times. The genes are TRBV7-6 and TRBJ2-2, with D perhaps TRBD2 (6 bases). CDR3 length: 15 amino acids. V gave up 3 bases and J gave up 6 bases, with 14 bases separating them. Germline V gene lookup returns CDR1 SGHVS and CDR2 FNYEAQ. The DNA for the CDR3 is TGTGCCAGCAGCTTGACCCTCGGGGGTTCCGGGGAGCTGTTTTTT. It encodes CASSLTLGGSGELFF.

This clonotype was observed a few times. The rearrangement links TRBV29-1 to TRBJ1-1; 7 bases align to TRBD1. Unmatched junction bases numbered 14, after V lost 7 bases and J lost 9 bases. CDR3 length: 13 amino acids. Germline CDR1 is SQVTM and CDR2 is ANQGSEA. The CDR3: CSAANRGSRQAFF. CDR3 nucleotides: TGCAGCGCTGCGAACAGGGGAAGTCGCCAAGCTTTCTTT. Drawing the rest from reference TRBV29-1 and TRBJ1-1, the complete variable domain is SAVISQKPSRDICQRGTSLTIQCQVDSQVTMMFWYRQQPGQSLTLIATANQGSEATYESGFVIDKFPISRPNLTFSTLTVSNMSPEDSSIYLCSAANRGSRQAFFGQGTRLTVV.

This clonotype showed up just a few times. The CDR3 nucleotides read TGTGCCATCAGTGGGACAGGGATCTCTGGAAACACCATATATTTT. This encodes CAISGTGISGNTIYF. The V and J genes are TRBV10-3 and TRBJ1-3; 8 bases line up with TRBD1. The CDR3 has 15 amino acids. Germline CDR1 ENHRY, CDR2 SYGVKD. V was pared by 4 bases and J by 0 bases, with 2 bases of the junction left unmatched.

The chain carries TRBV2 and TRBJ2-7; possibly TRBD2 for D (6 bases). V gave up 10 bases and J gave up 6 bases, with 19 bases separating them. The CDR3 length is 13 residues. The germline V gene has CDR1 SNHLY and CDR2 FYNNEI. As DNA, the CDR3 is TGTGCCACCTCAGACGGACTACGTTTCGAGCAGTACTTC. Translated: CATSDGLRFEQYF.

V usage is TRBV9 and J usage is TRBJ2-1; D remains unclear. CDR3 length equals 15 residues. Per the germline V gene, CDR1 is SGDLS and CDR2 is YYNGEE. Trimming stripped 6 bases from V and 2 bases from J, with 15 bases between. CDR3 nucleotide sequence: TGTGCCAGCAACCCTTCGGGCAATGCCTACAATGAGCAGTTCTTC. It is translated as CASNPSGNAYNEQFF.

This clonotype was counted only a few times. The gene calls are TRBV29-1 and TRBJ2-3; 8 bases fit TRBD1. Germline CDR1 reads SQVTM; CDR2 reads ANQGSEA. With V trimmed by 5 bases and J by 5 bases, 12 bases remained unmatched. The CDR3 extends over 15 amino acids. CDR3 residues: CSVPSGQGFLDTQYF. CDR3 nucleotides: TGCAGCGTTCCGTCCGGACAGGGATTTTTAGATACGCAGTATTTT.

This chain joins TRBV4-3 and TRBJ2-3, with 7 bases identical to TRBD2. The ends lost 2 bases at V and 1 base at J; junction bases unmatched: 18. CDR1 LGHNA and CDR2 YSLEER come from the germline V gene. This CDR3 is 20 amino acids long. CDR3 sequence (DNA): TGCGCCAGCAGCCAAAGTTTTCTAGCGGAAACTATTTTAGGCACAGATACGCAGTATTTT. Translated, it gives CASSQSFLAETILGTDTQYF.

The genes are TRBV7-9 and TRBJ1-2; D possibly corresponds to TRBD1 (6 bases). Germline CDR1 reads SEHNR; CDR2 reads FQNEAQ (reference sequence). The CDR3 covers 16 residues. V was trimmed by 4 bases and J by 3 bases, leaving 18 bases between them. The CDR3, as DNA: TGTGCCAGCAGCTACCTCGGACAGCGGTTAGACTATGGCTACACCTTC. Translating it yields CASSYLGQRLDYGYTF.

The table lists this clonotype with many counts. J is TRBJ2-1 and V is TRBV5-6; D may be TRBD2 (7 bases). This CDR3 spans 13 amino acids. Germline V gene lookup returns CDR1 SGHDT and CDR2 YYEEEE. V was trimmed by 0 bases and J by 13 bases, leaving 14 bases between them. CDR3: CASSLGRAGAQFF. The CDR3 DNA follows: TGTGCCAGCAGCTTGGGGAGGGCGGGGGCCCAGTTCTTC.

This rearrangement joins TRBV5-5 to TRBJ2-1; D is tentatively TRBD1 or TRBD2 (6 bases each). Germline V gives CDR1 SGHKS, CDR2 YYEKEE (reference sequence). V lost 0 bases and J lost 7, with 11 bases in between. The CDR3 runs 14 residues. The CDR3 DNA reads TGTGCCAGCAGCTTGGATCCGGGGGCGAATGAGCAGTTCTTC. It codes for CASSLDPGANEQFF.

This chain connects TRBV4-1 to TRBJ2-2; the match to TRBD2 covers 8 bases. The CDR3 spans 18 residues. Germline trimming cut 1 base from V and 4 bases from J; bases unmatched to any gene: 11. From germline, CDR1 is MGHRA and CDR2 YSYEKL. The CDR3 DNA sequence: TGCGCCAGCAGCCAAGGGGGGTTGAGCGGGGGTGGCACCGGGGAGCTGTTTTTT. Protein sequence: CASSQGGLSGGGTGELFF.

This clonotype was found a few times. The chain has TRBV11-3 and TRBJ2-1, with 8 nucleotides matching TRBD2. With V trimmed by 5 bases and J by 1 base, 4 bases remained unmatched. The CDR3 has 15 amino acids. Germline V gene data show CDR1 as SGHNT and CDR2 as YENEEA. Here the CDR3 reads CASSRRGGSYNEQFF. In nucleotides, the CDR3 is TGTGCCAGCAGCCGACGGGGGGGGTCCTACAATGAGCAGTTCTTC.

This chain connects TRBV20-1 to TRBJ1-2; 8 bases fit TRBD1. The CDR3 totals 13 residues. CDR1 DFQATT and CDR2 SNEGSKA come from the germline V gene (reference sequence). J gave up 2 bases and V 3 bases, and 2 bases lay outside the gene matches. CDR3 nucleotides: TGCAGTGCTAGCCGACAGGGGAACTATGGCTACACCTTC. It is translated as CSASRQGNYGYTF.

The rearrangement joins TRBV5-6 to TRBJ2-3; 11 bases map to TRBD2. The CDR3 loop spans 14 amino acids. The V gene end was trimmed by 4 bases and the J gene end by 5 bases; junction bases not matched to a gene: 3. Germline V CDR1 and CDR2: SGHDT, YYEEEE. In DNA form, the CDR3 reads TGTGCCAGCAGCCTAGCGGGGGGATTAGATACGCAGTATTTT. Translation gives CASSLAGGLDTQYF.

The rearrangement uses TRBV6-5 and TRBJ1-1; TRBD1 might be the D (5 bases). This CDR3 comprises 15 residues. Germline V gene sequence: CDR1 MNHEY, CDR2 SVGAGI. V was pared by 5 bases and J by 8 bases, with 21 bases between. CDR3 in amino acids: CASSRGSGPVGEAFF. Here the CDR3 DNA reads TGTGCCAGCAGTAGGGGCTCCGGGCCCGTAGGGGAAGCTTTCTTT.

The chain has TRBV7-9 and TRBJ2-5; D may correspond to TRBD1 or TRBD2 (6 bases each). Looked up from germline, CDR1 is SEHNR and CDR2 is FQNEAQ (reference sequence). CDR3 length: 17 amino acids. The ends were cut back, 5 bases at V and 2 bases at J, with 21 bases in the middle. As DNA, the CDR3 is TGTGCCAGCAGCCCCCCTTACAGAAGGAGGGGGCAAGAGACCCAGTACTTC. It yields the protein CASSPPYRRRGQETQYF.

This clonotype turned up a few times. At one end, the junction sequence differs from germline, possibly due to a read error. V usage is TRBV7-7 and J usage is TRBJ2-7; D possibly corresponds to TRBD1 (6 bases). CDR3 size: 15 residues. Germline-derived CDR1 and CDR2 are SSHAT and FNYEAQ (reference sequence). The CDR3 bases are TGTGCTAGCAGCTTAGGGGACATCGCCTCCTACGAGCAGTACTTC. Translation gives CASSLGDIASYEQYF.

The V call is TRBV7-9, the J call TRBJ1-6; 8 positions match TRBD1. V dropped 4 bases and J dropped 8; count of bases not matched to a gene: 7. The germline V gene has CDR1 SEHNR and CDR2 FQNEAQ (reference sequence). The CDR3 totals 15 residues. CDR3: CASSSTGGLDSPLHF. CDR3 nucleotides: TGTGCCAGCAGCTCTACAGGGGGATTGGATTCACCCCTCCACTTT. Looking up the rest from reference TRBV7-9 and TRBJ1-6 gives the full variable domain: DTGVSQNPRHKITKRGQNVTFRCDPISEHNRLYWYRQTLGQGPEFLTYFQNEAQLEKSRLLSDRFSAERPKGSFSTLEIQRTEQGDSAMYLCASSSTGGLDSPLHFGNGTRLTVT.

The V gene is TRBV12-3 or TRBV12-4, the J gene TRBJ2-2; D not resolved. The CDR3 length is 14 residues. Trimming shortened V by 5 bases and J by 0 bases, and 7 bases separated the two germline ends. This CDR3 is CASSQNSNTGELFF. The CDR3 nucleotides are TGTGCCAGCAGTCAGAACTCGAACACCGGGGAGCTGTTTTTT.

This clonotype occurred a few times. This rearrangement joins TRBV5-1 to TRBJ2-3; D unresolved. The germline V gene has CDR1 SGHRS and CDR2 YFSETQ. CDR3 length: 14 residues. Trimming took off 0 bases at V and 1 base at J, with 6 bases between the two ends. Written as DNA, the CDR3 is TGCGCCAGCAGCTTGGAGAGGTGCACAGATACGCAGTATTTT. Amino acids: CASSLERCTDTQYF.

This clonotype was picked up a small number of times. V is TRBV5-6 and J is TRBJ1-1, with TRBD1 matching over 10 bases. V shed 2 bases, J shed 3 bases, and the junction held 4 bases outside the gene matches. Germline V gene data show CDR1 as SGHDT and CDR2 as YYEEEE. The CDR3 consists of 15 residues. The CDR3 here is CASSFLGTGDTEAFF. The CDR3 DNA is TGTGCCAGCAGCTTCCTTGGGACAGGGGACACTGAAGCTTTCTTT.